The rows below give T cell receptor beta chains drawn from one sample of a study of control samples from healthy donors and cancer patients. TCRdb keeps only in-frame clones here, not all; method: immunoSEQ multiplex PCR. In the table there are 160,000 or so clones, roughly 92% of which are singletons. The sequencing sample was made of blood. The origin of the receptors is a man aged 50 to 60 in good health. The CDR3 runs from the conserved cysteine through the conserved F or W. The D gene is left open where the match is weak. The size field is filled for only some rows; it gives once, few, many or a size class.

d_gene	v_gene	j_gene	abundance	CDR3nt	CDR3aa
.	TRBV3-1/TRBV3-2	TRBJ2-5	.	TGTGCCAGCAGCCAAGCGTCGGGAAGGGCTGAGACCCAGTACTTC	CASSQASGRAETQYF
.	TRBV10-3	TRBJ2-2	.	TGTGCCATCAGTGAAGGTGGCAGGGCGTCCGGGGAGCTGTTTTTT	CAISEGGRASGELFF
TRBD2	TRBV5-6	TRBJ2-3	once	TGTGCCAGCAGTTTTGAGGACTCGGGGGGAGATACGCAGTATTTT	CASSFEDSGGDTQYF
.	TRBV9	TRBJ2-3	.	TGTGCCAGCAGCAAACTAGCCGGGGCCACAGATACGCAGTATTTT	CASSKLAGATDTQYF
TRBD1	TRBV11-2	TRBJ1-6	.	TGTGCCAGCAGCCCAGGGGGCTCACCCCTCCACTTT	CASSPGGSPLHF
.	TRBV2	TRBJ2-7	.	TGTGCCAGCAGTGACCAGGCGGAGGAGCAGTACTTC	CASSDQAEEQYF
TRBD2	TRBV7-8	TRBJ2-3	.	TGTGCCAGCAGCTTAAAAGGCCTAGCGGGAGGTTGGACGCAGTATTTT	CASSLKGLAGGWTQYF
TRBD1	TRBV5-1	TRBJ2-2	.	TGCGCCAGCAGCTTTGGAACAGGGGTAGCGAACACCGGGGAGCTGTTTTTT	CASSFGTGVANTGELFF
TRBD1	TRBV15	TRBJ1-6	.	TGTGCCACCAGCGGACAGGGTTTCGATAATTCACCCCTCCACTTT	CATSGQGFDNSPLHF
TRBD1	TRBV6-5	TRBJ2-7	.	TGTGCCAGCAAGATAGACAGGGCCCACGAGCAGTACTTC	CASKIDRAHEQYF
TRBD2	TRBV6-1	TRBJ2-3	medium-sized	TGTGCCAGCAGTGAGGGACTAGCGGGAGGGCCAGCAGATACGCAGTATTTT	CASSEGLAGGPADTQYF
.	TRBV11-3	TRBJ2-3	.	TGTGCCAGCAGCTTAGAGGCTCCAGATACGCAGTATTTT	CASSLEAPDTQYF
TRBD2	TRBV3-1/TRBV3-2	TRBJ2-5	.	TGTGCCAGCAGCCAAGTAAGACTAGCGAGGCAAGAGACCCAGTACTTC	CASSQVRLARQETQYF